This T cell receptor (beta chain) was documented in a study of vaccination effects on CD4 cells after COVID-19. About the research overall: Samples that were drawn after vaccination came a median of 72 days after the second dose. The study's findings and limits: Substantial clonal contraction characterized both infection- and vaccine-induced clones late after vaccination. There was only 1 of 255 vaccine-induced clones in healthy vaccinees that cross-reacted with common cold coronaviruses.

Repertoires were generated with immunoSEQ multiplex PCR, while TCRdb's copy carries only in-frame clones and drops some. The table records 65,000 to 75,000 clones, around 70% of them present only once. Concerning this clone itself: Its antigen is not identified.

Germline V gene lookup returns CDR1 SGHTS and CDR2 YDEGEE. This CDR3 has 18 residues. V was pared by 7 bases and J by 2 bases, with 15 bases of the junction left unmatched. Expansion of antigen-specific CD4+ T cells with viral peptide pools was carried out by the ViraFEST assay before sequencing. With 10 to 11 days of culture completed, CD4+ T cells were isolated. Everyone in the study got two shots of either the BNT162b2 or mRNA-1273 vaccine. Vaccinated participants had no history of SARS-CoV-2 infection and tested negative for nucleocapsid antibodies. Sequencing was performed on CD4+ T cells from PBMCs cultured with HCoV-229E spike peptides, taken after COVID-19 vaccination. The V call is TRBV5-8, the J call TRBJ2-3; the match to TRBD2 covers 11 bases. This receptor was taken from a human donor who received a COVID-19 vaccine. This chain's CDR3 is CASPLGLAGGTYTDTQYF. CDR3 nucleotide sequence: TGTGCCAGCCCATTAGGGCTAGCGGGGGGAACGTACACAGATACGCAGTATTTT.